This T cell receptor (beta chain) was captured in a study of shared clonotypes between healthy human individuals (TCRdb year 2020). The study in broad terms: The cohort included three men and a couple of women between 18 and 49 years of age. Per donor, three plates each were used for CD4 naive and CD4 memory, two for CD8 naive, and one for CD8 memory. The study deeply sequenced blood TCR repertoires of five healthy adults to estimate repertoire size and the extent of clonotype sharing between individuals. To increase sequencing depth and limit assay-specific biases, different laboratories used diverse techniques to prepare libraries and sequence TCR repertoires. Each donor's leukapheresis produced roughly between roughly 0.85 and 10 billion PBMCs.

With regard to this clone: Its antigen remains unidentified. No qualities accompany the bases; no much larger clone lies one base away.

Healthy HIV-negative adults with no recently reported acute infections or vaccinations were included as donors. All donors were Caucasian adults living in Nashville, Tennessee, USA. Magnetic negative selection was used to enrich CD4+ T cells, after which naive cells were positively selected on CD45RA and the negative fraction became the memory subset. Blood was obtained by leukapheresis, after which PBMCs were separated by Ficoll-Histopaque density gradient centrifugation and cryopreserved in liquid nitrogen vapor phase. Purity and quantity of every magnetically sorted T cell population were checked by analytical flow cytometry. Each sorted fraction had its genomic DNA isolated and then quantified by UV absorbance on a Nanodrop 2000c. The junction carries 2 bases between V and J, which are trimmed by 5 bases and 1 base respectively. CDR1 is given as MNHNS and CDR2 as SASEGT, both from the germline V gene. The CDR3 contains 11 residues, cysteine and phenylalanine counted. CDR3 DNA is the only sequence kept; it has 33 bases, read in frame from the first base.

TCR CDR3 regions were amplified from genomic DNA by multiplex PCR using the deep immunoSEQ assay. Extracted genomic DNA from each cell subset was distributed evenly across all wells of several immunoSEQ 96-well plates, and each plate was treated as a replicate. For sorted subsets, 150 to 250 ng genomic DNA, equal to tens of thousands of T cell genomes, was loaded into each replicate PCR. Purified libraries were measured with a Qubit 3.0 fluorometer, size-checked on a Bioanalyzer 2100, and measured again with the KAPA Library Quantification kit. A separate single-read 150-cycle Illumina NextSeq 550 flow cell was used to sequence each immunoSEQ 96-well plate. From the authors' description of their analysis: Because the immunoSEQ output held only junctional sequences and lacked quality scores, the filtering could not match the filtering applied to full-length reads. Sequences were annotated with PyIR, a Python wrapper for IgBLAST v1.9, and V/J genes and CDR3 were assigned using IMGT germline references. Any read was removed if the V/J assignment was weak (E-value above 1e-6), the CDR3 was missing, or the read contained stop codons, out-of-frame junctions, or ambiguous translated residues. V3J clonotypes were defined as sequences sharing the same inferred V gene, J gene, and CDR3 amino acid sequence. The percentage overlap between two repertoires was calculated by dividing the number of shared unique clonotypes by the size of the smaller repertoire. Richness of each repertoire was evaluated using RTK rarefaction, the Chao1 estimator, and Recon v2.1 estimates of unobserved clonotypes. OLGA was used to compute generation probabilities for all TCRbeta clonotypes that the gDNA method yielded from a handful of donors. The table comes from immuneACCESS by way of TCRdb, which keeps in-frame sequences with V and J called. Part of the clones is missing from these tables; in studies checked, under half for an unresolved V gene and the rest for unknown reasons. V and J calls plus clone size are reproduced from that table; the DNA served to infer D and trimming. The sample table holds about 1.1 million clones, of which 60% to 80% were seen once. 0.7% to 0.95% of the sample goes to the ten largest clones.

What the authors observed across the whole study: When four donors were compared, the shared fraction of clonotypes was roughly 5% for naive CD4, approximately 3.3% for naive CD8, 2.3% for memory CD4, and roughly 0.4% for memory CD8. Sampling was limited to blood, and TCR repertoires in tissue likely differ from TCR repertoires in blood. Pairwise subsampling led to the expectation that sequencing depth would affect the degree of clonotype sharing among donors. Clonotypes shared by all four sorted-subset donors showed higher generation probabilities than non-shared clonotypes. Larger estimated clonotype richness was generally found for naive subsets than for memory subsets. Rarefaction of sorted-subset datasets indicated incomplete sequencing despite the large sequencing depth. Because the study included a small number of donors, the genetic and exposure-history diversity represented was limited.

The chain is made from TRBV6-1 and TRBJ1-1, with the D gene not confidently named. The clonotype was recovered from a man aged 18 to 35 in good health. Some clones in this sample may be carry-over from other donors' samples. Sequencing used memory CD4+ T cells from PBMCs. The cell subset or site label, as the study defines it: CD45RA-negative fraction. The CDR3 here reads CASSKNTEAFF. Read as DNA, the sequence is TGTGCCAGCAGTAAGAACACTGAAGCTTTCTTT.